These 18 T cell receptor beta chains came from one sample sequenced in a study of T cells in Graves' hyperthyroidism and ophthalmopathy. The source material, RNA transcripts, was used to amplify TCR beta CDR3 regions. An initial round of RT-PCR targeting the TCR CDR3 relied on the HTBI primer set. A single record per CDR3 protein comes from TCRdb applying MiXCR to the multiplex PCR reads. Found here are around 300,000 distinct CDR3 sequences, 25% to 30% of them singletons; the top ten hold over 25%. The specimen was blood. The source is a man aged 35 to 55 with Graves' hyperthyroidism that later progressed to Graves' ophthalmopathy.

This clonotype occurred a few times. The CDR3 nucleotides are TGTGCCAGCAGCAGTCCCGGGACAGGGAAGGCCGGGGAGCTGTTTTTT. Translated, it gives CASSSPGTGKAGELFF. The V and J genes are TRBV11-1 and TRBJ2-2; TRBD1 matches 9 bases. The CDR3 runs 16 residues. Unmatched junction bases numbered 10, after V lost 5 bases and J lost 6 bases. CDR1 is SGHAT and CDR2 is FQDESV in the germline V gene (reference sequence).

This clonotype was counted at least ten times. The CDR3 region is CASSKAGQGETQYF. For the CDR3, the DNA is TGTGCCAGCAGTAAGGCAGGACAGGGAGAGACCCAGTACTTC. This rearrangement joins TRBV12-3 or TRBV12-4 to TRBJ2-5; 8 bases are shared with TRBD1. CDR3 size: 14 residues. V was pared by 5 bases and J by 4 bases, with 6 bases of the junction left unmatched.

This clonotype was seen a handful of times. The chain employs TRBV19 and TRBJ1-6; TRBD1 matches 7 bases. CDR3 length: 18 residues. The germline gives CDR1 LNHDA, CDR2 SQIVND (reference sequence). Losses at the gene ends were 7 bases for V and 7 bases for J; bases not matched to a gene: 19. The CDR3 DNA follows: TGTGCCAGTACAAGAGGGGGCAGCGTGGCTTCGGTCAATTCACCCCTCCACTTT. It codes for CASTRGGSVASVNSPLHF.

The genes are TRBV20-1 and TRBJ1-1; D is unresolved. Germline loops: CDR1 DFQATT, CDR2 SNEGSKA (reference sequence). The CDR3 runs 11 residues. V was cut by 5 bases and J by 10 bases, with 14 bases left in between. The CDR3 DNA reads TGCAGTGCTCGGGGAGGTCGGCGAGCTTTCTTT. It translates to CSARGGRRAFF.

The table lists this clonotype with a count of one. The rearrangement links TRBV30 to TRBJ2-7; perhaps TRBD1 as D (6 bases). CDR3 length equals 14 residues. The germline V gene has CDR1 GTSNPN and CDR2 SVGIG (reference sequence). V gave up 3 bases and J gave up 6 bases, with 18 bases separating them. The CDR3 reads CAWRTGTSLGEQYF. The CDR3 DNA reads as TGTGCCTGGAGGACAGGAACGTCCTTAGGCGAGCAGTACTTC.

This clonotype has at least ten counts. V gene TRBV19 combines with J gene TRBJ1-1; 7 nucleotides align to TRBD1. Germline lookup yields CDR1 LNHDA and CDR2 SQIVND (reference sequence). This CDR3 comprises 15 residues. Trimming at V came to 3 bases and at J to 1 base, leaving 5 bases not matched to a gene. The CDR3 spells CASSMVGTANTEAFF. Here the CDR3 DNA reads TGTGCCAGTAGTATGGTCGGGACAGCGAACACTGAAGCTTTCTTT. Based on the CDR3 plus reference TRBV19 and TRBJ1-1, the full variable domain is DGGITQSPKYLFRKEGQNVTLSCEQNLNHDAMYWYRQDPGQGLRLIYYSQIVNDFQKGDIAEGYSVSREKKESFPLTVTSAQKNPTAFYLCASSMVGTANTEAFFGQGTRLTVV.

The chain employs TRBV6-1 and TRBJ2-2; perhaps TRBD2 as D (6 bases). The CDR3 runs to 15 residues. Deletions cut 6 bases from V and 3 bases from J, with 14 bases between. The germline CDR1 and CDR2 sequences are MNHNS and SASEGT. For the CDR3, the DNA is TGTGCCAGCAGCGCCGGGACTTCCGACACCGGGGAGCTGTTTTTT. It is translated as CASSAGTSDTGELFF.

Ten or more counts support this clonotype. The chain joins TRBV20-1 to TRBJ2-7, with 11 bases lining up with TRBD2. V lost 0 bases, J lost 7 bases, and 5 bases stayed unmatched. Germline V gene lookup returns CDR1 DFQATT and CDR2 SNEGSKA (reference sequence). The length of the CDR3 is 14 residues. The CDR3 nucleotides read TGCAGTGCTAGAGATATGGTAGCGGGAGGGGAGCAGTACTTC. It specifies CSARDMVAGGEQYF.

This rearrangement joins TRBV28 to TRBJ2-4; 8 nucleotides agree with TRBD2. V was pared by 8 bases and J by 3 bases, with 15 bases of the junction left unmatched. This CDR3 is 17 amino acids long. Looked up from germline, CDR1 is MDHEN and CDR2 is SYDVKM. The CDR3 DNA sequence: TGTGCCAGCGGAGCTAAACGTGCGGGAGGAGGCAAAAACATTCAGTACTTC. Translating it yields CASGAKRAGGGKNIQYF.

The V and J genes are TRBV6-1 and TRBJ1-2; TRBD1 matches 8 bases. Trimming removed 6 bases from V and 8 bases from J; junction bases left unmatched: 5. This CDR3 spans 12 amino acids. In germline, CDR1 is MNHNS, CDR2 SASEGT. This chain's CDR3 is CASSTRQGGYTF. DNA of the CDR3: TGTGCCAGCAGCACAAGACAGGGGGGCTACACCTTC.

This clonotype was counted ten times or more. The CDR3 region is CASSSPGLTGELFF. For the CDR3, the DNA is TGTGCCAGCAGTTCCCCCGGCTTGACCGGGGAGCTGTTTTTT. J is TRBJ2-2 and V is TRBV6-5; D ambiguous. This CDR3 comprises 14 residues. With 4 bases removed from V and 5 bases from J, the gap between germline ends came to 11 bases. Germline lookup yields CDR1 MNHEY and CDR2 SVGAGI.

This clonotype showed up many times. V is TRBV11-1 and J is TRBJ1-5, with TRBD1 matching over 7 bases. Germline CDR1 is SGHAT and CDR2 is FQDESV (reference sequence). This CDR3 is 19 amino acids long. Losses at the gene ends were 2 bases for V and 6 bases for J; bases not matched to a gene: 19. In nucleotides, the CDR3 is TGTGCCAGCAGCTTATGCTCCGACAGGGAGTGGGAGTTTTGTCAGCCCCAGCATTTT. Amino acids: CASSLCSDREWEFCQPQHF. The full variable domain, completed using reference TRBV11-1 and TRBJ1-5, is EAEVAQSPRYKITEKSQAVAFWCDPISGHATLYWYRQILGQGPELLVQFQDESVVDDSQLPKDRFSAERLKGVDSTLKIQPAELGDSAMYLCASSLCSDREWEFCQPQHFGDGTRLSIL.

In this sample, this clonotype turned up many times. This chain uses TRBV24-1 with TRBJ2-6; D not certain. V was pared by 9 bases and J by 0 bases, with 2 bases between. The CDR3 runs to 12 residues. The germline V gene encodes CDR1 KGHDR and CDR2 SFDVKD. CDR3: CATGSGANVLTF. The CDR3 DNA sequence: TGTGCCACCGGCTCTGGGGCCAACGTCCTGACTTTC.

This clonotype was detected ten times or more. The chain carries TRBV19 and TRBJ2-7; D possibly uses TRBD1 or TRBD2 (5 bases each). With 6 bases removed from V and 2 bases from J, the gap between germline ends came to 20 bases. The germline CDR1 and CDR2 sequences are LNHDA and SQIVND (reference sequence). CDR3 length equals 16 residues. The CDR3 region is CASSPLPGRRTYEQYF. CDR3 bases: TGTGCCAGTAGCCCTCTACCGGGACGGAGGACCTACGAGCAGTACTTC.

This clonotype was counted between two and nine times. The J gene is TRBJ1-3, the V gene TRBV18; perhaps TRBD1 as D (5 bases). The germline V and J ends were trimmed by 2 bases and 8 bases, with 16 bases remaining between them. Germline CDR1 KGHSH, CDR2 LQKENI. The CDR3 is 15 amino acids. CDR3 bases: TGTGCCAGCTCACCAATCGGGACGCCCGTCGACACCATATATTTT. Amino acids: CASSPIGTPVDTIYF.

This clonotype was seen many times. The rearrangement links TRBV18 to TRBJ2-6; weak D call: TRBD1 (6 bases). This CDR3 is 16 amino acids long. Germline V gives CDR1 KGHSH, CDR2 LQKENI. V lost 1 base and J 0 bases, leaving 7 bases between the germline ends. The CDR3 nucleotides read TGTGCCAGCTCACCACTGGACAGCTCTGGGGCCAACGTCCTGACTTTC. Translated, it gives CASSPLDSSGANVLTF.

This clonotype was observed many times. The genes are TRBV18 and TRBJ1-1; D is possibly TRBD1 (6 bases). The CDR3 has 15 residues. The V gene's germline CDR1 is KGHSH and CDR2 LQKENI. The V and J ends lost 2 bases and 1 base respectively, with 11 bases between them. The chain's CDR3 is CASSPRGAGNTEAFF. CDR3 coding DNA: TGTGCCAGCTCACCAAGGGGGGCAGGGAACACTGAAGCTTTCTTT.

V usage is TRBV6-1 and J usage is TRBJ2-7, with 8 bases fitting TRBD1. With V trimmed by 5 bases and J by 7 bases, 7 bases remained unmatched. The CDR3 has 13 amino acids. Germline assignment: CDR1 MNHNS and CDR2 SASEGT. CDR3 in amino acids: CASSKDRGSEQYF. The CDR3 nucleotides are TGTGCCAGCAGTAAAGACAGGGGTTCGGAGCAGTACTTC.